The TCR beta chain described here comes from a study of T-cell reconstitution after alpha-beta-depleted transplantation in children. Study-wide points: From newly produced T cells came most of the T-cell counts and diversity one year after transplant.

This clonotype has ten or more counts. The target antigen is unknown. Unique molecular identifiers were incorporated when the TCRbeta library was constructed. TCRdb ran MiXCR on the PCR reads and lists one entry per CDR3 protein. The repertoire includes 250,000 to 300,000 distinct CDR3 sequences, roughly a tenth of them detected once, and roughly 7% sits in the top ten. After removal of 3 bases from V and 4 bases from J, the junction contained 7 bases not matched to a gene. This CDR3 region has 16 residues. CDR1 is SGHTA, CDR2 FQGNSA, per germline. Sequencing used PBMCs, obtained before TCRalphabeta/CD19-depleted stem cell transplant. The rearrangement links TRBV7-2 to TRBJ2-3; 10 bases line up with TRBD2. The sequence was collected from a boy under two years old with acute myeloid leukemia, due to receive a stem cell transplant. The CDR3 nucleotides read TGTGCCAGCAGCTTGGAAGCGGGAGGGCCTGCAGATACGCAGTATTTT. Its translation is CASSLEAGGPADTQYF. Combining the CDR3 with reference TRBV7-2 and TRBJ2-3 gives the whole variable domain GAGVSQSPSNKVTEKGKDVELRCDPISGHTALYWYRQSLGQGLEFLIYFQGNSAPDKSGLPSDRFSAERTGGSVSTLTIQRTQQEDSAVYLCASSLEAGGPADTQYFGPGTRLTVL.